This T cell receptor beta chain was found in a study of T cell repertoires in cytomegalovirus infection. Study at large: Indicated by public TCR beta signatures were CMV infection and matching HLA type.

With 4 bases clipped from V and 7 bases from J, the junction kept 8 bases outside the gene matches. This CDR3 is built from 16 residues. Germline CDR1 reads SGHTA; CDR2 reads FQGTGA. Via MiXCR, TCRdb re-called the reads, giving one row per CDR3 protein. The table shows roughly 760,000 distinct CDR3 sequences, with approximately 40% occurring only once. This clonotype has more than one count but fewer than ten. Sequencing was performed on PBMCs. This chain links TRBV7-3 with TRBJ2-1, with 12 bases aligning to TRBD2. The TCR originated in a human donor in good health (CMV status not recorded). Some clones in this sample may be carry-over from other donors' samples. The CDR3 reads CASSSLAGGPRNEQFF. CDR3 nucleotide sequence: TGTGCCAGCAGCTCCCTAGCGGGGGGGCCTCGAAATGAGCAGTTCTTC.